The TCR beta chain described here comes from a study of PD-1 blockade in mismatch repair-deficient tumors. Study-level background: Enrolled about 2012-2016, patients had progressing, pretreated mismatch repair-deficient cancers of about a dozen types. Study-wide points: Rapid post-treatment expansion, then contraction, generally preceding radiologic response, marked tumor-resident clones.

Only in-frame clones appear in the TCRdb table, and some are missing; sequencing was by immunoSEQ multiplex PCR. The sample gives 49,000 or so clones, over 70% of which show up once; around 8.1% is in the top ten. With regard to this clone: The antigen is not known.

The V end was cut by 0 bases, the J end by 7 bases, with 7 bases between. CDR3 size: 11 residues. From germline, CDR1 is SQVTM and CDR2 ANQGSEA. All patients were mismatch repair deficient, assessed by either PCR or immunohistochemistry. TCR sequencing covered a few patients who responded to pembrolizumab. This receptor was taken from an adult with mismatch repair-deficient cancer. Sequenced here: peripheral blood, sampled around 19 weeks after starting pembrolizumab. The chain recombines TRBV29-1 with TRBJ2-7; D perhaps matches TRBD2 (5 bases). CDR3 bases: TGCAGCGTTGAAGAAGGAGGAGAGCAGTACTTC. Protein sequence: CSVEEGGEQYF.